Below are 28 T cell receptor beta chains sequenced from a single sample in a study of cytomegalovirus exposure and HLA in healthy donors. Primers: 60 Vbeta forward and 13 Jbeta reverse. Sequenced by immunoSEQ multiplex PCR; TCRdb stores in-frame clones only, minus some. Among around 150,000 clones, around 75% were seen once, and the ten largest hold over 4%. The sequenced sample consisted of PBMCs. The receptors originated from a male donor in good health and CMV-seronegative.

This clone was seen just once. This CDR3 reads CASSLGWGVQETQYF. The DNA of the CDR3 is TGTGCCAGCAGCTTAGGTTGGGGAGTCCAAGAGACCCAGTACTTC. The V call is TRBV7-2, the J call TRBJ2-5, with D perhaps TRBD2 (5 bases). Trimming removed 1 base at V and 1 base at J, with 10 bases between. Germline V gives CDR1 SGHTA, CDR2 FQGNSA. CDR3 length: 15 amino acids.

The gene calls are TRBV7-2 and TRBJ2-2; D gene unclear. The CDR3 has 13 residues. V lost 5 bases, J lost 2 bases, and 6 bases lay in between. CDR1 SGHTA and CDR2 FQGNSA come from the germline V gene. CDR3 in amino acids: CASSAPNTGELFF. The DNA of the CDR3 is TGTGCCAGCAGCGCGCCCAACACCGGGGAGCTGTTTTTT.

The CDR3 sequence: CASSYRESSYNEQFF. CDR3 DNA: TGTGCCAGCAGTTACCGGGAGAGCTCCTACAATGAGCAGTTCTTC. The V call is TRBV6-5, the J call TRBJ2-1, with TRBD2 as a possible D gene (6 bases). The ends were cut back, 2 bases at V and 0 bases at J, with 8 bases in the middle. The length of the CDR3 is 15 residues. Germline assignment: CDR1 MNHEY and CDR2 SVGAGI.

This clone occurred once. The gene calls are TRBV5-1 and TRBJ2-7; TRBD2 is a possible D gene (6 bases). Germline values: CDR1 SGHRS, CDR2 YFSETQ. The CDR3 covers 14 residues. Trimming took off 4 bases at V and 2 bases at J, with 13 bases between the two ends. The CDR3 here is CASSRGLTPYEQYF. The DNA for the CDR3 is TGCGCCAGCAGCCGGGGACTGACCCCCTACGAGCAGTACTTC.

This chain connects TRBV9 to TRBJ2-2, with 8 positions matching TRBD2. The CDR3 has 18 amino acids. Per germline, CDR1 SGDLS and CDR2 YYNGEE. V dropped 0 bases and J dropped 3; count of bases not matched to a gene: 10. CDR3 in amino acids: CASSVEGGLASYTGELFF. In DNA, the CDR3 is TGTGCCAGCAGCGTAGAAGGCGGACTAGCTTCCTACACCGGGGAGCTGTTTTTT.

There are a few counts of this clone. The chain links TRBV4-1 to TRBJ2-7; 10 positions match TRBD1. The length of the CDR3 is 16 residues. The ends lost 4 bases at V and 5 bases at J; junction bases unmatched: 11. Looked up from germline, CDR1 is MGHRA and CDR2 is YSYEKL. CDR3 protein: CASSPGRGGQGNEQYF. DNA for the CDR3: TGCGCCAGCAGCCCGGGCCGGGGGGGACAGGGGAACGAGCAGTACTTC.

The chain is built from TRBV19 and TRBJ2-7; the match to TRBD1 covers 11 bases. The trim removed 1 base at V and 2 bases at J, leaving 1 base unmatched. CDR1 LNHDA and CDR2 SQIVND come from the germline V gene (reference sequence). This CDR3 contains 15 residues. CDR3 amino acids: CASSIGTGGTYEQYF. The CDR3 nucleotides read TGTGCCAGTAGTATAGGGACAGGGGGCACCTACGAGCAGTACTTC.

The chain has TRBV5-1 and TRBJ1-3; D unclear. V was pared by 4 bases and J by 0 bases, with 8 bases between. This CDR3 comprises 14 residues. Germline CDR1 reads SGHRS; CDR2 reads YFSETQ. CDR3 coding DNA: TGCGCCAGCAGCGCGGGCAACTCTGGAAACACCATATATTTT. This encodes CASSAGNSGNTIYF.

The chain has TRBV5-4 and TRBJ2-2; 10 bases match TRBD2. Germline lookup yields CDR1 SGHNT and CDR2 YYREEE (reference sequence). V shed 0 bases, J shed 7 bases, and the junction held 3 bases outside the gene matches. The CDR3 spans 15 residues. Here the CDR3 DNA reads TGTGCCAGCAGCTTGGGTGGACTAGCGGACGGGGAGCTGTTTTTT. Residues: CASSLGGLADGELFF.

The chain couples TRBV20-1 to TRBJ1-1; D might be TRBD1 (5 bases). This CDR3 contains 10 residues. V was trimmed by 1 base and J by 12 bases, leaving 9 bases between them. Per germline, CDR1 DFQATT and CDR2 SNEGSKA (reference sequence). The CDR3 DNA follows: TGCAGTGCTAGAGCTCAGGGAACTTTCTTT. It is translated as CSARAQGTFF.

Written as DNA, the CDR3 is TGCGCCAGCAGCTTGGAGGGGGGGCCAGATACGCAGTATTTT. Protein product: CASSLEGGPDTQYF. V usage is TRBV5-1 and J usage is TRBJ2-3, with D tentatively TRBD2 (7 bases). The CDR3 spans 14 residues. V gave up 0 bases and J gave up 4 bases, with 9 bases separating them. Germline lookup yields CDR1 SGHRS and CDR2 YFSETQ. Looking up the rest from reference TRBV5-1 and TRBJ2-3 gives the full variable domain: KAGVTQTPRYLIKTRGQQVTLSCSPISGHRSVSWYQQTPGQGLQFLFEYFSETQRNKGNFPGRFSGRQFSNSRSEMNVSTLELGDSALYLCASSLEGGPDTQYFGPGTRLTVL.

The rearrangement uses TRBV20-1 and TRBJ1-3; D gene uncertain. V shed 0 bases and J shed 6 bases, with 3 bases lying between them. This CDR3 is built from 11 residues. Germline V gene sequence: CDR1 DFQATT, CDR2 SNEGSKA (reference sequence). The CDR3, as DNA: TGCAGTGCTAGAGACGTAAACACCATATATTTT. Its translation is CSARDVNTIYF.

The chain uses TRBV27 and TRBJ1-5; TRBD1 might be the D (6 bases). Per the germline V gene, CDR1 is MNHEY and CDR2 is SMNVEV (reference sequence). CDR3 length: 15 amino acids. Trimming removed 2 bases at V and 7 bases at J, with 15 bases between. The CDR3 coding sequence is TGTGCCAGCAGTTTAAGGGGCAGGGGCGAGCAGCCCCAGCATTTT. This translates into CASSLRGRGEQPQHF.

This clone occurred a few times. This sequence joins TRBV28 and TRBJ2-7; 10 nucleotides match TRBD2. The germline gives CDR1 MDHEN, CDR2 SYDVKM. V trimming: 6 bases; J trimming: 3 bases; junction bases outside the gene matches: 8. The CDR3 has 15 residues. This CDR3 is CASSPTGTSVYEQYF. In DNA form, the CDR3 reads TGTGCCAGCAGCCCGACCGGGACTAGCGTCTACGAGCAGTACTTC.

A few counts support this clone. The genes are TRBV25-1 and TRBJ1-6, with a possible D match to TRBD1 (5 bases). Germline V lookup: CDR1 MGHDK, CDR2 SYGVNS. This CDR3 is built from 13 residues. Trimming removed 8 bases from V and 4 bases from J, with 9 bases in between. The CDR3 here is CASSQGYNSPLHF. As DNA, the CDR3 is TGTGCCAGCTCTCAGGGTTATAATTCACCCCTCCACTTT.

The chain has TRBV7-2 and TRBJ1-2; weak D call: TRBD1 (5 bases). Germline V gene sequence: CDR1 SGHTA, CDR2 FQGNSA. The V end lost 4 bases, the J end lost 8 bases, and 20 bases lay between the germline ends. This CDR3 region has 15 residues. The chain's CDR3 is CASSSSAGQGGGYTF. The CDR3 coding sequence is TGTGCCAGCAGCTCCTCCGCAGGGCAGGGAGGAGGCTACACCTTC.

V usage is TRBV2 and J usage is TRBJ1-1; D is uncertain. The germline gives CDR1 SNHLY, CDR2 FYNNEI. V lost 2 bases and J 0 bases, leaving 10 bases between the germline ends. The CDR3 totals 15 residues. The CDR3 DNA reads TGTGCCAGCAGTGAACCGGGAGAATTGAACACTGAAGCTTTCTTT. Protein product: CASSEPGELNTEAFF.

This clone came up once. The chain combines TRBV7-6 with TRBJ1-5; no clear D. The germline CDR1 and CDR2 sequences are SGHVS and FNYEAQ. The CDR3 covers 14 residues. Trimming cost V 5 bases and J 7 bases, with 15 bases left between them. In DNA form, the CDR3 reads TGTGCCAGCAGCCCGGGAGGGTTTCAGCAGCCCCAGCATTTT. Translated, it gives CASSPGGFQQPQHF.

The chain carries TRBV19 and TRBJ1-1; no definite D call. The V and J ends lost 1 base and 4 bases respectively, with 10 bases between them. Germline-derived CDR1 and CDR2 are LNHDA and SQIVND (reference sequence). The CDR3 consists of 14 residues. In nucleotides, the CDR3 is TGTGCCAGTAGTATAGTGGGAGGGATCACTGAAGCTTTCTTT. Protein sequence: CASSIVGGITEAFF.

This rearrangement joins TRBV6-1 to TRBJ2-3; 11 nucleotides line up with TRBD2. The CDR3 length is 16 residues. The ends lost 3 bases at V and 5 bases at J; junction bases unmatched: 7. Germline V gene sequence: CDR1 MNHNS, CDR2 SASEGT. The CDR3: CASSERLAGTRDTQYF. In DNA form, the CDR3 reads TGTGCCAGCAGTGAGAGACTAGCGGGGACGAGAGATACGCAGTATTTT.

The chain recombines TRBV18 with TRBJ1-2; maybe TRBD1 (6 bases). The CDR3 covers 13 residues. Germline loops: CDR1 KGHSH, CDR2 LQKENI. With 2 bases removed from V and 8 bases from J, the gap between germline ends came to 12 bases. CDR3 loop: CASSPTQGKGYTF. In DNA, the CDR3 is TGTGCCAGCTCACCAACACAGGGTAAAGGCTACACCTTC.

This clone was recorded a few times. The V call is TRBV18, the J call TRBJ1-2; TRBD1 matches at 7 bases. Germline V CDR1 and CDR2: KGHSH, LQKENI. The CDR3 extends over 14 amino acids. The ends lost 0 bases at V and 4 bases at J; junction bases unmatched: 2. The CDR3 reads CASSPPGQIYGYTF. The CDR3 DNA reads TGTGCCAGCTCACCACCGGGACAGATCTATGGCTACACCTTC.

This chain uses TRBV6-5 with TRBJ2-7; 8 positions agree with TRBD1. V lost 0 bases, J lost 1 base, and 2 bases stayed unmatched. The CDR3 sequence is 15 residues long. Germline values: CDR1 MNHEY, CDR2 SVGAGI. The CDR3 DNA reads TGTGCCAGCAGTTACTCGGGACAGGCTTCCTACGAGCAGTACTTC. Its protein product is CASSYSGQASYEQYF.

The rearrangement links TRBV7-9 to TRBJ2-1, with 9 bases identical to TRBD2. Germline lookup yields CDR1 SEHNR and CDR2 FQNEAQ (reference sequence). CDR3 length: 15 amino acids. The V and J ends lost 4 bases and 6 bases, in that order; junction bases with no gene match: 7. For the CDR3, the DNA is TGTGCCAGCAGCTCGTTAGCGGGAGTTCCCAATGAGCAGTTCTTC. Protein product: CASSSLAGVPNEQFF.

CDR3 DNA sequence: TGTGCCAGCTCACCAGGAGGGGATACCACAGATACGCAGTATTTT. Translated, it gives CASSPGGDTTDTQYF. This chain joins TRBV18 and TRBJ2-3, with D maybe TRBD2 (6 bases). Germline CDR1 is KGHSH and CDR2 is LQKENI. CDR3 length: 15 residues. The V and J ends lost 2 bases and 2 bases respectively, with 11 bases between them. Complete variable domain (other parts from reference TRBV18 and TRBJ2-3): NAGVMQNPRHLVRRRGQEARLRCSPMKGHSHVYWYRQLPEEGLKFMVYLQKENIIDESGMPKERFSAEFPKEGPSILRIQQVVRGDSAAYFCASSPGGDTTDTQYFGPGTRLTVL.

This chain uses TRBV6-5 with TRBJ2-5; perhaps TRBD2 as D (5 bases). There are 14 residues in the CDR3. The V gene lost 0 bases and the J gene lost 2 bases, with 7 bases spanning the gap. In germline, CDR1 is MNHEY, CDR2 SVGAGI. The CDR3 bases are TGTGCCAGCAGTTACTCAACGGGACAAGAGACCCAGTACTTC. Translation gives CASSYSTGQETQYF.

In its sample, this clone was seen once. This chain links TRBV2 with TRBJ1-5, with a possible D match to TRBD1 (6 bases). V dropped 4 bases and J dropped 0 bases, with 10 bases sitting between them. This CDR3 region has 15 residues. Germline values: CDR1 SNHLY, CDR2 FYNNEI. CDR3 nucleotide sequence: TGTGCCAGCAGTGCCCAGGGGAATAGCAATCAGCCCCAGCATTTT. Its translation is CASSAQGNSNQPQHF.

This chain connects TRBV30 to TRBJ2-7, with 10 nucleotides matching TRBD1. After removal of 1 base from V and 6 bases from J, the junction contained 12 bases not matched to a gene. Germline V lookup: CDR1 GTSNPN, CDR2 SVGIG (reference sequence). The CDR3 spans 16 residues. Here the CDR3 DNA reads TGTGCCTGGAGTGCACACCCGGACAGGGGGGTCTCCGAGCAGTACTTC. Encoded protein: CAWSAHPDRGVSEQYF.